This record concerns one T cell receptor (beta chain) sequence. This entry comes from a study of blood T cell repertoires in COVID-19. Study background: The United States, Italy and Spain were the sources of the acute and convalescent COVID-19 samples. T cells, B-cell-depleted T cells, or PBMCs supplied cDNA or gDNA.

The CDR3 runs 15 residues. The trim removed 3 bases at V and 1 base at J, leaving 6 bases unmatched. CDR1 is SGDLS, CDR2 YYNGEE, per germline. Original processing methods: Nucleated cell number was recorded as an estimate derived from reference gene primer amplification. Some clones are missing from TCRdb's copy, which holds only in-frame ones; the method was immunoSEQ multiplex PCR. Clone size and V and J calls were adopted from that table, with D and trimming inferred from the DNA. The sample holds 120,000 or so clones, 85% to 90% seen once. This sequence was found in a human donor in a cohort sampled during active COVID-19. This sequence joins TRBV9 and TRBJ2-5; 7 bases line up with TRBD2. Sequences were obtained from peripheral blood. The CDR3 loop is CASSAGGLLQETQYF. CDR3 DNA sequence: TGTGCCAGCAGCGCGGGAGGACTACTCCAAGAGACCCAGTACTTC.